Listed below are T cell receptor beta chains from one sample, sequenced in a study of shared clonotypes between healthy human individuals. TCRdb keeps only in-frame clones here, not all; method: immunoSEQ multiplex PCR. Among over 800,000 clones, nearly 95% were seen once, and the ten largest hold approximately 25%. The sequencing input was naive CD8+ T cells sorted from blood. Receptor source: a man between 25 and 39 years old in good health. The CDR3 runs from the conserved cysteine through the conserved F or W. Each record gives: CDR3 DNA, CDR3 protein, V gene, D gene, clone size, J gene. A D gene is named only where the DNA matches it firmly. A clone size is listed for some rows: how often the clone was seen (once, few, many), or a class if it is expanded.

cdr3_nt: TGTGCCAGCAGTTTCTTAAGTCGTAGCGGTCTGGGGGAGACCCAGTACTTC
cdr3_aa: CASSFLSRSGLGETQYF
v_call: TRBV28
d_call: NA
clone_size: NA
j_call: TRBJ2-5

cdr3_nt: TGTGCCAGCAGCGAGGGACTAATTCGCGATGAGCAGTTCTTC
cdr3_aa: CASSEGLIRDEQFF
v_call: TRBV9
d_call: TRBD2
clone_size: NA
j_call: TRBJ2-1

cdr3_nt: TGTGCCAGCAGCCCAGGTCCAGGGAACTACGAGCAGTACTTC
cdr3_aa: CASSPGPGNYEQYF
v_call: TRBV7-6
d_call: NA
clone_size: NA
j_call: TRBJ2-7

cdr3_nt: TGCAGCGTCGTAGGGACTAGTAATGGGGGCGAGCAGTACTTC
cdr3_aa: CSVVGTSNGGEQYF
v_call: TRBV29-1
d_call: TRBD2
clone_size: NA
j_call: TRBJ2-7

cdr3_nt: TGTGCCAGCAGCTTATTCGGCGGGAAAGGGGATGAGCAGTTCTTC
cdr3_aa: CASSLFGGKGDEQFF
v_call: TRBV7-6
d_call: NA
clone_size: NA
j_call: TRBJ2-1

cdr3_nt: TGTGCCAGCAGCTTAGGCACCGGGGAGCTGTTTTTT
cdr3_aa: CASSLGTGELFF
v_call: TRBV7-9
d_call: NA
clone_size: few
j_call: TRBJ2-2

cdr3_nt: TGTGCCAGCAGCTTTGCACAGGGGGCTCCCTACGAGCAGTACTTC
cdr3_aa: CASSFAQGAPYEQYF
v_call: TRBV11-2
d_call: TRBD1
clone_size: NA
j_call: TRBJ2-7

cdr3_nt: TGTGCCAGCAACCTACTCGCGGGGGTAGCGGGAGGGCCCGTGAATGAGCAGTTCTTC
cdr3_aa: CASNLLAGVAGGPVNEQFF
v_call: TRBV27
d_call: TRBD2
clone_size: once
j_call: TRBJ2-1

cdr3_nt: TGCGCCAGCATGGAGCGGAGGGTTCAAGAGACCCAGTACTTC
cdr3_aa: CASMERRVQETQYF
v_call: TRBV10-2
d_call: NA
clone_size: NA
j_call: TRBJ2-5

cdr3_nt: TGCGCCAGCAGCTTGGAGCTCCCGACTAGCGGGTACTACGAGCAGTACTTC
cdr3_aa: CASSLELPTSGYYEQYF
v_call: TRBV5-1
d_call: TRBD2
clone_size: NA
j_call: TRBJ2-7

cdr3_nt: TGTGCCAGCAGTGTAAGTCCCTCTGGAAACACCATATATTTT
cdr3_aa: CASSVSPSGNTIYF
v_call: TRBV27
d_call: NA
clone_size: NA
j_call: TRBJ1-3

cdr3_nt: TGTGCCAGCAGCTTATACCCGAACCACGAGCAGTACTTC
cdr3_aa: CASSLYPNHEQYF
v_call: TRBV11-2
d_call: NA
clone_size: few
j_call: TRBJ2-7

cdr3_nt: TGTGCCAGCAGCTTAGTGGCTAGCGGGATTGAGCAGTTCTTC
cdr3_aa: CASSLVASGIEQFF
v_call: TRBV7-9
d_call: TRBD2
clone_size: NA
j_call: TRBJ2-1

cdr3_nt: TGTGCCAGCAGTTCGGACAGGGGCTACGAGCAGTACTTC
cdr3_aa: CASSSDRGYEQYF
v_call: TRBV28
d_call: TRBD1
clone_size: NA
j_call: TRBJ2-7

cdr3_nt: TGTGCCAGCAGGCACACCTGGGGACAGGGCCCCACTGAAGCTTTCTTT
cdr3_aa: CASRHTWGQGPTEAFF
v_call: TRBV6-6
d_call: TRBD1
clone_size: NA
j_call: TRBJ1-1

cdr3_nt: TGCGCCAGCAGCCCGCTCAACACCGGGGAGCTGTTTTTT
cdr3_aa: CASSPLNTGELFF
v_call: TRBV4-1
d_call: NA
clone_size: NA
j_call: TRBJ2-2

cdr3_nt: TGTGCCAGCTCCCGACTCGCCGTCTCTGGAAACACCATATATTTT
cdr3_aa: CASSRLAVSGNTIYF
v_call: TRBV9
d_call: NA
clone_size: NA
j_call: TRBJ1-3

cdr3_nt: TGCGCCAGCAGCCAAGACCCACAGGGGAGGAATGGCTACACCTTC
cdr3_aa: CASSQDPQGRNGYTF
v_call: TRBV4-3
d_call: TRBD1
clone_size: once
j_call: TRBJ1-2